Listed here are 19 T cell receptor beta chains from one sample, sequenced in a study of blood T cell repertoires in COVID-19. TCRdb's copy holds only in-frame clones and misses some; the assay was immunoSEQ multiplex PCR. Among over 60,000 clones listed, approximately 80% were seen once. Sequenced sample: peripheral blood. The receptors shown here come from a man aged 55-75 years with COVID-19, enrolled during active disease.

The CDR3 coding sequence is TGTGCCAGCAGCCCTTGGTGGGAGGCGGGAGATACGCAGTATTTT. Its protein product is CASSPWWEAGDTQYF. The V call is TRBV7-9, the J call TRBJ2-3, with TRBD2 as a possible D gene (6 bases). The germline V gene has CDR1 SEHNR and CDR2 FQNEAQ (reference sequence). CDR3 length equals 15 residues. The V end was cut by 5 bases, the J end by 5 bases, with 17 bases between.

The gene calls are TRBV2 and TRBJ2-2, with TRBD2 as a possible D gene (5 bases). V shed 6 bases and J shed 4 bases, with 18 bases lying between them. The germline gives CDR1 SNHLY, CDR2 FYNNEI. The CDR3 covers 16 residues. CDR3 coding DNA: TGTGCCAGCAGGAATGACATCACTCGGGGCACCGGGGAGCTGTTTTTT. It is translated as CASRNDITRGTGELFF. Full variable domain (outside the CDR3, taken from reference TRBV2 and TRBJ2-2): EPEVTQTPSHQVTQMGQEVILRCVPISNHLYFYWYRQILGQKVEFLVSFYNNEISEKSEIFDDQFSVERPDGSNFTLKIRSTKLEDSAMYFCASRNDITRGTGELFFGEGSRLTVL.

V usage is TRBV29-1 and J usage is TRBJ1-1; 9 positions match TRBD1. The J segment lost 7 bases and the V segment lost 4 bases, leaving 7 bases of the junction unmatched. Germline CDR1 is SQVTM and CDR2 is ANQGSEA. There are 13 residues in the CDR3. The CDR3 nucleotides read TGCAGCGTTGTGACAGGGGGAGCGGGTGAAGCTTTCTTT. It specifies CSVVTGGAGEAFF.

J is TRBJ2-6 and V is TRBV12-3 or TRBV12-4; D is uncertain. This CDR3 comprises 13 residues. Trimming shortened V by 3 bases and J by 3 bases, and 3 bases separated the two germline ends. Here the CDR3 DNA reads TGTGCCAGCAGTTTCAGTGGGGCCAACGTCCTGACTTTC. It yields the protein CASSFSGANVLTF.

V gene TRBV10-3 combines with J gene TRBJ1-2; TRBD1 aligns across 7 bases. The CDR3 spans 11 residues. Germline V gene lookup returns CDR1 ENHRY and CDR2 SYGVKD. With V trimmed by 4 bases and J by 11 bases, 4 bases remained unmatched. This chain's CDR3 is CAISVQGHYTF. In nucleotides, the CDR3 is TGTGCCATCAGTGTACAGGGGCATTACACCTTC.

This clone was seen only a few times. CDR3 region: CASSPQGGGRGAFF. In DNA form, the CDR3 reads TGTGCCAGCTCACCCCAAGGCGGGGGGAGAGGAGCTTTCTTT. The V gene is TRBV18, the J gene TRBJ1-1; D is perhaps TRBD1 (5 bases). V was pared by 3 bases and J by 10 bases, with 18 bases between. Germline V lookup: CDR1 KGHSH, CDR2 LQKENI. The CDR3 contains 14 residues.

The chain employs TRBV6-1 and TRBJ2-2; no firm D call. The germline V gene has CDR1 MNHNS and CDR2 SASEGT. The CDR3 length is 12 residues. The V end lost 5 bases, the J end lost 5 bases, and 6 bases lay between the germline ends. The CDR3 nucleotides are TGTGCCAGCAGTCCCATGACCGGGGAGCTGTTTTTT. Translating gives CASSPMTGELFF.

The CDR3 here is CASTLTGDGGYTF. The CDR3, as DNA: TGTGCCAGCACTCTGACAGGGGATGGGGGCTACACCTTC. The chain carries TRBV6-5 and TRBJ1-2, with 8 nucleotides matching TRBD1. Germline V gene lookup returns CDR1 MNHEY and CDR2 SVGAGI. The CDR3 covers 13 residues. The J segment lost 8 bases and the V segment lost 7 bases, leaving 9 bases of the junction unmatched.

J is TRBJ1-1 and V is TRBV6-5, with 7 bases matching TRBD1. Per germline, CDR1 MNHEY and CDR2 SVGAGI. This CDR3 comprises 14 residues. The V gene end was trimmed by 6 bases and the J gene end by 1 base; junction bases not matched to a gene: 5. CDR3 in amino acids: CASRKTGRNTEAFF. DNA for the CDR3: TGTGCCAGCAGAAAGACAGGGAGGAACACTGAAGCTTTCTTT.

The chain uses TRBV4-1 and TRBJ2-1; the D gene is possibly TRBD2 (6 bases). V lost 4 bases and J 12 bases, leaving 13 bases between the germline ends. The CDR3 runs to 12 residues. The germline CDR1 and CDR2 sequences are MGHRA and YSYEKL. The CDR3 nucleotides are TGCGCCAGCAGCCCCGGGGGTCGGGGGCAGTTCTTC. Translation gives CASSPGGRGQFF.

V is TRBV10-3 and J is TRBJ1-1, with D perhaps matching TRBD1 (5 bases). This CDR3 comprises 13 residues. From germline, CDR1 is ENHRY and CDR2 SYGVKD. V lost 5 bases and J 1 base, leaving 8 bases between the germline ends. The CDR3 loop reads CAISRQKNTEAFF. Written as DNA, the CDR3 is TGTGCCATCAGTAGACAGAAGAACACTGAAGCTTTCTTT.

This clone is a singleton in its sample. The J gene is TRBJ1-1, the V gene TRBV21-1; the D call in the table, TRBD1, was not verified against the DNA. TRBV21-1 is given as a pseudogene. The CDR3 runs to 15 residues. The CDR3 spells CASSISTGFSPEAFF. Written as DNA, the CDR3 is TGTGCCAGCAGCATATCTACAGGGTTCAGTCCTGAAGCTTTCTTT.

This chain links TRBV6-1 with TRBJ2-1; 7 bases fit TRBD1. The germline V gene has CDR1 MNHNS and CDR2 SASEGT. CDR3 length: 15 residues. After removal of 2 bases from V and 1 base from J, the junction contained 2 bases not matched to a gene. The CDR3 loop reads CASSEPQGSYNEQFF. CDR3 in DNA: TGTGCCAGCAGTGAACCACAGGGGTCCTACAATGAGCAGTTCTTC.

This clone is deemed medium-sized. The chain links TRBV27 to TRBJ1-5; D is possibly TRBD1 (5 bases). This CDR3 is built from 14 residues. Deletions cut 2 bases from V and 7 bases from J, with 12 bases between. Germline CDR1 is MNHEY and CDR2 is SMNVEV (reference sequence). CDR3 in amino acids: CASSLGGGGQPQHF. The CDR3 DNA follows: TGTGCCAGCAGTTTAGGGGGGGGTGGACAGCCCCAGCATTTT.

The V call is TRBV4-1, the J call TRBJ1-2, with D hard to call. There are 16 residues in the CDR3. V was cut by 3 bases and J by 6 bases, with 20 bases left in between. CDR1 MGHRA and CDR2 YSYEKL come from the germline V gene. As DNA, the CDR3 is TGCGCCAGCAGCCATTCCGGAACGACGGACTTAAATGGCTACACCTTC. Translation gives CASSHSGTTDLNGYTF.

J is TRBJ2-5 and V is TRBV28; D gene ambiguous. V lost 8 bases to trimming and J lost 4 bases, with 11 bases between them. CDR1 is MDHEN, CDR2 SYDVKM, per germline. The CDR3 contains 12 residues. In DNA, the CDR3 is TGTGCCAGCGGCCCCCTCTCAGAGACCCAGTACTTC. Translation: CASGPLSETQYF.

This clone was picked up a small number of times. V gene TRBV11-3 combines with J gene TRBJ2-1; weak D call: TRBD2 (6 bases). Trimming removed 4 bases at V and 2 bases at J, with 12 bases between. Germline-derived CDR1 and CDR2 are SGHNT and YENEEA. CDR3 length: 15 residues. The CDR3 region is CASSSFSSAYNEQFF. CDR3 DNA: TGTGCCAGCAGCTCGTTTTCTAGCGCCTACAATGAGCAGTTCTTC.

The chain uses TRBV5-1 and TRBJ1-5; TRBD1 is a possible D gene (6 bases). There are 15 residues in the CDR3. Trimming cost V 8 bases and J 5 bases, with 20 bases left between them. CDR1 is SGHRS and CDR2 is YFSETQ in the germline V gene. CDR3 amino acids: CARTTKTGSHQPQHF. As DNA, the CDR3 is TGCGCCAGGACGACTAAGACAGGTTCGCATCAGCCCCAGCATTTT.

The V gene is TRBV9, the J gene TRBJ2-5; possibly TRBD1 for D (6 bases). Trimming left V 0 bases short and J 4 bases short, with 16 bases between. Per germline, CDR1 SGDLS and CDR2 YYNGEE. The CDR3 runs 16 residues. The CDR3: CASSVGGDTYAETQYF. CDR3 DNA: TGTGCCAGCAGCGTAGGAGGGGACACATACGCAGAGACCCAGTACTTC.